Described below is a single T cell receptor beta chain sequence and its context. Antigen: not known. This sample is part of a study of T cell repertoires in aging, cancer and after chemotherapy. Overall study: Pre- and post-chemotherapy samples were paired from glioblastoma patients treated with temozolomide-based therapy.

The template was genomic DNA from peripheral blood, not RNA. Study-wide results and limits: Rebound thymic output was suggested by rising median generation probability during chemotherapy in each cancer cohort.

Germline CDR1 is MGHDK and CDR2 is SYGVNS. CDR3 size: 15 residues. V was clipped by 5 bases and J by 4 bases, with 17 bases between them. TRB rearrangements spanning V, D and J were amplified using mixed TRB-A/B primers. TCRdb called the multiplex PCR reads again in MiXCR, with one record for every CDR3 protein. The top ten hold more than 12% of the sample, which has 2,500 to 3,000 distinct CDR3 sequences, 23% seen once. What was sequenced was blood. This chain connects TRBV25-1 to TRBJ1-2; D remains ambiguous. The clonotype originates from a human donor with a solid tumor. The CDR3 coding sequence is TGTGCCAGCAGTCTTGACACCCCTCGGGGCTATGGCTACACCTTC. The encoded protein is CASSLDTPRGYGYTF.